A single sample gave rise to the 26 T cell receptor beta chains below, sequenced in a study of identifying expanded T cells in peripheral blood. Sequencing used immunoSEQ multiplex PCR; TCRdb keeps in-frame clones, though not all of them. There are approximately 94,000 clones in the sample; 75% to 90% occur only once, and less than 7% lies in the top ten. Input material: blood. These receptor sequences come from a person aged 18 to 69 in good health.

The chain has TRBV7-3 and TRBJ2-1; TRBD2 aligns across 9 bases. The CDR3 has 15 amino acids. Germline CDR1 reads SGHTA; CDR2 reads FQGTGA. Trimming took 4 bases from V and 2 from J; bases not matched to a gene: 3. The CDR3 DNA is TGTGCCAGCAGCTATAGCGGGGGAGCCTACAATGAGCAGTTCTTC. It translates to CASSYSGGAYNEQFF.

This sequence joins TRBV19 and TRBJ2-1; D is possibly TRBD2 (7 bases). This CDR3 has 14 amino acids. V gave up 3 bases and J gave up 8 bases, with 14 bases separating them. CDR1 LNHDA and CDR2 SQIVND come from the germline V gene (reference sequence). CDR3 residues: CASSMGGGRYEQFF. The CDR3 nucleotides read TGTGCCAGTAGTATGGGGGGGGGCCGATATGAGCAGTTCTTC.

The chain links TRBV7-9 to TRBJ2-6; possibly TRBD1 for D (6 bases). This CDR3 comprises 16 residues. The V gene's germline CDR1 is SEHNR and CDR2 FQNEAQ (reference sequence). Trimming shortened V by 3 bases and J by 2 bases, and 11 bases separated the two germline ends. The CDR3: CASSFPTGTGANVLTF. In DNA form, the CDR3 reads TGTGCCAGCAGCTTCCCGACAGGTACTGGGGCCAACGTCCTGACTTTC.

This sequence joins TRBV19 and TRBJ2-1, with 12 bases identical to TRBD1. Germline values: CDR1 LNHDA, CDR2 SQIVND (reference sequence). CDR3 size: 16 residues. V was pared by 3 bases and J by 9 bases, with 9 bases of the junction left unmatched. The CDR3 DNA reads TGTGCCAGTAGTATGGGGGGACAGGGGGCACACGCTGAGCAGTTCTTC. Translated, it gives CASSMGGQGAHAEQFF.

The sample holds one count of this clone. The chain is built from TRBV10-2 and TRBJ1-1; D is undetermined. This CDR3 spans 13 amino acids. Germline CDR1 WSHSY, CDR2 SAAADI. V was clipped by 7 bases and J by 3 bases, with 12 bases between them. CDR3 sequence (DNA): TGCGCCAGCACATTATCTGGGGACACTGAAGCTTTCTTT. Protein: CASTLSGDTEAFF.

The chain couples TRBV4-1 to TRBJ1-6; 7 bases are a match to TRBD1. This CDR3 has 12 amino acids. Germline values: CDR1 MGHRA, CDR2 YSYEKL. V shed 10 bases and J 10 bases; nucleotides not matched to a gene: 7. As DNA, the CDR3 is TGCGCCACCCGGACAGGATACTCACCCCTCCACTTT. This codes for CATRTGYSPLHF.

The chain carries TRBV5-1 and TRBJ1-1; D is possibly TRBD1 (5 bases). The germline gives CDR1 SGHRS, CDR2 YFSETQ. This CDR3 has 13 residues. Trimming cost V 4 bases and J 7 bases, with 14 bases left between them. CDR3 coding DNA: TGCGCCAGCAGCATCGACAGAGTAAATGAAGCTTTCTTT. Protein: CASSIDRVNEAFF.

This sequence joins TRBV30 and TRBJ2-1; 16 nucleotides line up with TRBD2. This CDR3 comprises 17 residues. Germline V gives CDR1 GTSNPN, CDR2 SVGIG (reference sequence). J was trimmed by 3 bases and V by 5 bases; bases with no gene match: 7. The CDR3 sequence: CAWSGTSGGALYNEQFF. Written as DNA, the CDR3 is TGTGCCTGGTCCGGGACTAGCGGGGGGGCACTCTACAATGAGCAGTTCTTC. The full variable domain, with the rest looked up from reference TRBV30 and TRBJ2-1, is SQTIHQWPATLVQPVGSPLSLECTVEGTSNPNLYWYRQAAGRGLQLLFYSVGIGQISSEVPQNLSASRPQDRQFILSSKKLLLSDSGFYLCAWSGTSGGALYNEQFFGPGTRLTVL.

The chain links TRBV15 to TRBJ1-5, with 8 bases that match TRBD1. V lost 5 bases and J lost 4; bases outside the gene matches: 4. The CDR3 is 14 residues long. The germline V gene encodes CDR1 LNHNV and CDR2 YYDKDF (reference sequence). The CDR3 coding sequence is TGTGCCACCAGCCCTAACAGGGGGAATCAGCCCCAGCATTTT. This codes for CATSPNRGNQPQHF.

The chain is built from TRBV30 and TRBJ1-6; a weak D match, TRBD1 (5 bases). The V end was cut by 0 bases, the J end by 2 bases, with 11 bases between. CDR1 is GTSNPN and CDR2 is SVGIG in the germline V gene (reference sequence). There are 16 residues in the CDR3. The DNA for the CDR3 is TGTGCCTGGAGTGTACTTTCAGGGACCTATAATTCACCCCTCCACTTT. It yields the protein CAWSVLSGTYNSPLHF.

In nucleotides, the CDR3 is TGTGCCAGCAGCTTCGTCCTGGGGGCCCAAGAGACCCAGTACTTC. As protein: CASSFVLGAQETQYF. The chain combines TRBV7-9 with TRBJ2-5; a possible D gene is TRBD1 (6 bases). V shed 3 bases and J shed 1 base, with 12 bases lying between them. The CDR3 totals 15 residues. From germline, CDR1 is SEHNR and CDR2 FQNEAQ (reference sequence).

The genes are TRBV7-9 and TRBJ2-4; TRBD1 aligns across 9 bases. Germline V lookup: CDR1 SEHNR, CDR2 FQNEAQ (reference sequence). The CDR3 sequence is 16 residues long. With V trimmed by 4 bases and J by 7 bases, 11 bases remained unmatched. The CDR3 region is CASSSHWTGEENIQYF. The CDR3 nucleotides are TGTGCCAGCAGCTCCCACTGGACAGGGGAGGAGAACATTCAGTACTTC.

This chain links TRBV2 with TRBJ2-3; 12 bases align to TRBD2. Germline CDR1 SNHLY, CDR2 FYNNEI. The CDR3 is 16 amino acids. V dropped 7 bases and J dropped 3; count of bases not matched to a gene: 8. The CDR3: CASKRGLAGYTDTQYF. CDR3 in DNA: TGTGCCAGCAAACGAGGACTAGCGGGGTATACAGATACGCAGTATTTT.

This sequence joins TRBV9 and TRBJ1-4; possibly TRBD1 for D (5 bases). CDR1 and CDR2 (germline): SGDLS, YYNGEE. V dropped 0 bases and J dropped 8 bases, with 14 bases sitting between them. This CDR3 region has 15 residues. The CDR3 bases are TGTGCCAGCAGCGTAGCAGTCAGGGCAGGGGAAAAACTGTTTTTT. Protein sequence: CASSVAVRAGEKLFF.

This clone appeared a few times. The V and J genes are TRBV2 and TRBJ2-3, with 7 bases aligning to TRBD1. Germline trimming cut 0 bases from V and 13 bases from J; bases unmatched to any gene: 10. Per germline, CDR1 SNHLY and CDR2 FYNNEI. This CDR3 region has 14 residues. The CDR3 DNA is TGTGCCAGCAGTGAAGCTACGGGACAGAGTGGGGAGTATTTT. Its protein is CASSEATGQSGEYF.

The V call is TRBV9, the J call TRBJ1-1; no definite D call. Germline lookup yields CDR1 SGDLS and CDR2 YYNGEE. This CDR3 has 14 amino acids. V lost 1 base, J lost 0 bases, and 7 bases lay in between. The DNA of the CDR3 is TGTGCCAGCAGCGTACAATCCATGAACACTGAAGCTTTCTTT. Translated: CASSVQSMNTEAFF. Based on the CDR3 plus reference TRBV9 and TRBJ1-1, the full variable domain is DSGVTQTPKHLITATGQRVTLRCSPRSGDLSVYWYQQSLDQGLQFLIQYYNGEERAKGNILERFSAQQFPDLHSELNLSSLELGDSALYFCASSVQSMNTEAFFGQGTRLTVV.

This chain links TRBV19 with TRBJ2-5, with a tentative D call TRBD1 (5 bases). The germline V gene has CDR1 LNHDA and CDR2 SQIVND (reference sequence). This CDR3 is 14 amino acids long. The germline V and J ends were trimmed by 3 bases and 5 bases, with 13 bases remaining between them. For the CDR3, the DNA is TGTGCCAGTAGTATGACGGCAGGGCAGGAGACCCAGTACTTC. It encodes CASSMTAGQETQYF.

The J gene is TRBJ1-1, the V gene TRBV9; D might be TRBD1 (6 bases). This CDR3 spans 17 amino acids. Deletions cut 0 bases from V and 4 bases from J, with 19 bases between. The germline CDR1 and CDR2 sequences are SGDLS and YYNGEE. In DNA form, the CDR3 reads TGTGCCAGCAGCGTAGATCCGACAGGACCGCGGGGCACTGAAGCTTTCTTT. Translating gives CASSVDPTGPRGTEAFF.

The V call is TRBV30, the J call TRBJ1-5; D is perhaps TRBD1 (5 bases). V lost 0 bases and J 7 bases, leaving 10 bases between the germline ends. The CDR3 runs 13 residues. The germline V gene encodes CDR1 GTSNPN and CDR2 SVGIG (reference sequence). Here the CDR3 DNA reads TGTGCCTGGAGTGTACGCGGGGGGCAGCCCCAGCATTTT. It translates to CAWSVRGGQPQHF.

The CDR3 region has the DNA TGCGCCAGCAGCCATACTTGGGCGGGGGGACGCAATCAGCCCCAGCATTTT. Translated: CASSHTWAGGRNQPQHF. This chain uses TRBV4-1 with TRBJ1-5, with TRBD1 as a possible D gene (5 bases). Germline CDR1 MGHRA, CDR2 YSYEKL. V lost 3 bases to trimming and J lost 2 bases, with 17 bases between them. This CDR3 is 17 amino acids long.

V usage is TRBV27 and J usage is TRBJ1-4; tentative D call: TRBD1 (5 bases). V lost 1 base to trimming and J lost 5 bases, with 11 bases between them. The CDR3 has 15 amino acids. Germline CDR1 reads MNHEY; CDR2 reads SMNVEV (reference sequence). CDR3 sequence (DNA): TGTGCCAGCAGTTTATTGGGGCAGCAGAATGAAAAACTGTTTTTT. Translated: CASSLLGQQNEKLFF.

The chain joins TRBV7-8 to TRBJ2-1; 7 bases align to TRBD1. CDR1 and CDR2 from the germline V gene are SGHVS and FQNEAQ. The ends lost 2 bases at V and 6 bases at J; junction bases unmatched: 13. CDR3 length equals 17 residues. The CDR3 loop is CASSLSMDRSESNEQFF. In DNA, the CDR3 is TGTGCCAGCAGCTTATCTATGGACAGGAGCGAGTCCAATGAGCAGTTCTTC.

Notes on this clone: Other nucleotide sequences in the sample specify the same CDR3. J is TRBJ1-4 and V is TRBV12-5; TRBD1 agrees at 7 bases. V shed 1 base and J 6 bases; nucleotides not matched to a gene: 5. The CDR3 extends over 15 amino acids. Per the germline V gene, CDR1 is LGHNT and CDR2 is FRNRAP. Written as DNA, the CDR3 is TGTGCTAGTGGTTTGGGGCGCCAGGGGGATGAAAAACTGTTTTTT. This codes for CASGLGRQGDEKLFF.

The CDR3 DNA follows: TGTGCCAGCAGCTTACAGAGCCAAGTAGCCGGGGAGCTGTTTTTT. Amino acid sequence: CASSLQSQVAGELFF. The J gene is TRBJ2-2, the V gene TRBV7-8; no clear D. From germline, CDR1 is SGHVS and CDR2 FQNEAQ. V was trimmed by 2 bases and J by 6 bases, leaving 13 bases between them. CDR3 length: 15 residues.

The chain joins TRBV7-9 to TRBJ2-7, with a tentative D call TRBD1 (5 bases). The CDR3 length is 16 residues. Between the trimmed V and J ends, which lost 1 base and 0 bases, there was a span of 13 bases. CDR1 and CDR2 (germline): SEHNR, FQNEAQ (reference sequence). CDR3 sequence (DNA): TGTGCCAGCAGCTTAGTTCAGGGAAGTAGCTCCTACGAGCAGTACTTC. It yields the protein CASSLVQGSSSYEQYF.

In its sample, this clone was seen once. The chain couples TRBV6-1 to TRBJ2-2; 11 bases match TRBD1. V lost 8 bases to trimming and J lost 10 bases; unmatched junction nucleotides: 6. Germline CDR1 is MNHNS and CDR2 is SASEGT. The CDR3 consists of 13 residues. CDR3 in DNA: TGTGCCAGCGAACGGACAGGGGGCGAGGAGCTGTTTTTT. Protein sequence: CASERTGGEELFF.